Detailed here is one TCR beta chain. Original analysis: By means of reference gene primer amplification, nucleated cell counts were estimated. The assay was immunoSEQ multiplex PCR, and TCRdb's table has in-frame clones only and misses some. Clone size and V and J calls were adopted from that table, with D and trimming inferred from the DNA. The data contain about 83,000 clones, around 90% of them singletons. This record belongs to a study of blood T cell repertoires in COVID-19. Across the study: Whether acute or convalescent, the COVID-19 samples came from the United States, Italy and Spain.

V was pared by 3 bases and J by 1 base, with 10 bases between. Germline V CDR1 and CDR2: LGHDT, YNNKEL (reference sequence). CDR3 length equals 15 residues. The source of this sequence is a human donor in a cohort sampled during active COVID-19. The V gene is TRBV3-1 (or the pseudogene TRBV3-2), the J gene TRBJ2-4; D is perhaps TRBD2 (6 bases). The sample consisted of peripheral blood. The CDR3 coding sequence is TGTGCCAGCAGCCATGGCGGGACTGCCAAAAACATTCAGTACTTC. It codes for CASSHGGTAKNIQYF.